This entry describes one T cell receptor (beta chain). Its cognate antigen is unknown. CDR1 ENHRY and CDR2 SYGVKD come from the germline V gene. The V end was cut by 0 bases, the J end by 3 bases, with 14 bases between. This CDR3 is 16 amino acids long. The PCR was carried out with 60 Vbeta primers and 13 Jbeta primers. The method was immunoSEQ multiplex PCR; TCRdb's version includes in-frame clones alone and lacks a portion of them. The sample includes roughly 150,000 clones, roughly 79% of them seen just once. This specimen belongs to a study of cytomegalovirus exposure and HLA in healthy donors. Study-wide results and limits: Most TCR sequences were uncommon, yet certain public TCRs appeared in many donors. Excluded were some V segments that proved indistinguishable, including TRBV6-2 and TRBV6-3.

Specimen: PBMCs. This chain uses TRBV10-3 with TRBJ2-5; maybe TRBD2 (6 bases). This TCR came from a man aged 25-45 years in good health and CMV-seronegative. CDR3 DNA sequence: TGTGCCATCAGTGAGTCGTGGAGGGGAGCGGAAGAGACCCAGTACTTC. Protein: CAISESWRGAEETQYF.